This TCR beta chain stems from a study of cytomegalovirus exposure and HLA in healthy donors (dated by TCRdb to the late 2010s). Study-wide context: A later analysis indicated that the 100 to 150 validation repertoires were generated on the platform also employed for the approximately 670 repertoires of the first cohort. The study was designed to test whether signatures of past pathogen exposure could be identified by cataloging public T cell receptors. Besides the first cohort of 666 subjects, a separate validation cohort made up of around 120 different subjects was used. To predict cytomegalovirus infection status, the study brought together high-throughput TCR immunosequencing, statistical association of individual TCRs with disease status, and machine learning.

This clone was detected a few times. This receptor's antigen is unknown. No base qualities exist here, and no much larger clone lies one base off it. What the study reported, not specific to this receptor: The classifier was reported to diagnose cytomegalovirus status with high specificity and sensitivity in both the original and validation cohorts. Most TCR sequences were observed very rarely across donors, whereas some public TCRs were present in many individuals. The study gave a list of some 150 TCR beta chains associated with cytomegalovirus. All 120 or so repertoires were used to score co-occurrence in the validation cohort in a later analysis, because that analysis had no HLA typing for the cohort. The authors suggested that the approach could potentially be extended to other disease states and immunological phenotypes. Subsequent analysis determined that TCRs grouped into clusters in the first cohort also showed a tendency toward co-occurrence across the roughly 130 validation repertoires, and approximately 94% of cluster scores exceeded 0. A few of the identified cytomegalovirus-associated TCR beta chains were confirmed in vitro to be specific for cytomegalovirus antigens.

Separate from the roughly 660-subject first cohort, the validation cohort of 120 subjects was the group to which the donors belonged. Libraries were constructed by the immunoSEQ multiplex PCR assay. Turning to the authors' computational methods: To diagnose cytomegalovirus status from the catalog of TCR beta chain sequences, a statistical classification framework was built. TCRdb retrieved this table from immuneACCESS and kept in-frame rearrangements only. Not all clones are present; in checked studies, unresolved V genes account for under half, and no reason is known for the remainder. V and J calls plus clone size are reproduced from that table; the DNA served to infer D and trimming. The table for this sample lists about 140,000 clones; 82% of them were counted only once. The ten biggest clones cover less than 35% of the sample. Via the germline V gene, CDR1 is KGHSH and CDR2 LQKENI. Counted from cysteine to phenylalanine, this CDR3 has 13 amino acids. The sequence is cut down to CDR3 DNA, 39 bases in frame from base 1. V is pared back by 6 bases and J by 3 bases, with 10 bases lying between the germline termini.

Sequenced sample: PBMCs. The receptor was derived from a man aged 25 to 40 in good health and CMV-seropositive. Recombination joined TRBV18 with TRBJ2-3, with a weak D call of TRBD2 (6 bases match). The sequenced DNA: TGTGCCAGCTCCCGGGAGCTTACAGATACGCAGTATTTT. This gives the protein CASSRELTDTQYF. When the CDR3 is completed using the reference TRBV18 and TRBJ2-3 genes on either side, the full variable domain is NAGVMQNPRHLVRRRGQEARLRCSPMKGHSHVYWYRQLPEEGLKFMVYLQKENIIDESGMPKERFSAEFPKEGPSILRIQQVVRGDSAAYFCASSRELTDTQYFGPGTRLTVL.